The source of this T cell receptor beta chain is a study of response to subunit inactivated influenza vaccine. Study conclusions and caveats: Researchers suggested that each seasonal influenza vaccination recruits few new T cells.

TCRdb re-analysed the RT-PCR reads in MiXCR, keeping a single row per CDR3 protein. The sample carries about 540,000 distinct CDR3 sequences, approximately 24% recorded once. This clonotype occurred many times. The antigen is undetermined. This CDR3 comprises 14 residues. V was trimmed by 6 bases and J by 6 bases, leaving 17 bases between them. The sample also formed part of further work on T cells expressing NK-cell markers. As that report states: TCR beta libraries carry UMIs added by 5'RACE template switching. Most of the eight sequenced donors tested HCMV-seropositive; one tested seronegative. T cells sorted in several experiments were restricted to alpha-beta TCR T cells by an anti-gamma-delta TCR antibody. These clonotypes also led the CD3+CD56-NKG2C+ fraction in a handful of donors.

The genes are TRBV12-3 or TRBV12-4 and TRBJ1-1; no clear D gene. Here the sequenced sample was CD4+ T cells sorted from PBMCs, taken approximately 13 days after vaccination. The receptor comes from a man aged 50-60 years who received an inactivated influenza vaccine. CDR3 loop: CASSAGRASAEAFF. CDR3 DNA: TGTGCCAGCAGCGCCGGCCGTGCTTCGGCTGAAGCTTTCTTT.